One T cell receptor beta chain is described in this entry. Clones were sequenced by immunoSEQ multiplex PCR, and TCRdb holds only the in-frame ones, with some missing. The table records under 300,000 clones, approximately 87% of them present only once. The entry originates in a study of blood T cell repertoires in COVID-19. Across the whole study: Sites across the United States, Italy and Spain contributed samples from acute and convalescent COVID-19. Nucleic acid was either cDNA or gDNA, and it came from T cells, B-cell-depleted T cells, or PBMCs.

With 2 bases removed from V and 7 bases from J, the gap between germline ends came to 14 bases. Germline values: CDR1 SGHTA, CDR2 FQGTGA. The CDR3 loop spans 15 amino acids. The receptor was isolated from a man in his 60s who had recovered from COVID-19. The sequencing sample was made of peripheral blood. The chain employs TRBV7-3 and TRBJ2-2; D is possibly TRBD1 (5 bases). The CDR3 region is CASSLVSQGNGELFF. CDR3 bases: TGTGCCAGCAGCTTAGTCAGCCAGGGTAACGGGGAGCTGTTTTTT.